The source of this T cell receptor (beta chain) is a study of T cells in localized non-small cell lung cancer. Whole-study findings and limits: Sequencing, confined to only one tumor region, leaves heterogeneity possible. Detection in adjacent lung was observed for a median around 59 of the top 100 tumor clones. Tumor trailed uninvolved adjacent lung in T cell clonality, which peaked there.

Produced via immunoSEQ multiplex PCR; TCRdb's table is partial and in-frame only. The profile shows some 25,000 clones, 85% to 95% of them singletons. In regard to this clone: Its target is not known.

The CDR3 length is 14 residues. Germline CDR1 is SGHRS and CDR2 is YFSETQ. Trimming pared 4 bases from V and 2 bases from J, leaving 12 bases between. The receptor was isolated from a female donor over 55 with stage II squamous cell lung carcinoma. This specimen consisted of peripheral blood, obtained before any cancer treatment. The rearrangement joins TRBV5-1 to TRBJ2-5; tentatively, D is TRBD2 (5 bases). The CDR3 here is CASSAVGVQETQYF. Here the CDR3 DNA reads TGCGCCAGCAGCGCGGTCGGGGTTCAAGAGACCCAGTACTTC.